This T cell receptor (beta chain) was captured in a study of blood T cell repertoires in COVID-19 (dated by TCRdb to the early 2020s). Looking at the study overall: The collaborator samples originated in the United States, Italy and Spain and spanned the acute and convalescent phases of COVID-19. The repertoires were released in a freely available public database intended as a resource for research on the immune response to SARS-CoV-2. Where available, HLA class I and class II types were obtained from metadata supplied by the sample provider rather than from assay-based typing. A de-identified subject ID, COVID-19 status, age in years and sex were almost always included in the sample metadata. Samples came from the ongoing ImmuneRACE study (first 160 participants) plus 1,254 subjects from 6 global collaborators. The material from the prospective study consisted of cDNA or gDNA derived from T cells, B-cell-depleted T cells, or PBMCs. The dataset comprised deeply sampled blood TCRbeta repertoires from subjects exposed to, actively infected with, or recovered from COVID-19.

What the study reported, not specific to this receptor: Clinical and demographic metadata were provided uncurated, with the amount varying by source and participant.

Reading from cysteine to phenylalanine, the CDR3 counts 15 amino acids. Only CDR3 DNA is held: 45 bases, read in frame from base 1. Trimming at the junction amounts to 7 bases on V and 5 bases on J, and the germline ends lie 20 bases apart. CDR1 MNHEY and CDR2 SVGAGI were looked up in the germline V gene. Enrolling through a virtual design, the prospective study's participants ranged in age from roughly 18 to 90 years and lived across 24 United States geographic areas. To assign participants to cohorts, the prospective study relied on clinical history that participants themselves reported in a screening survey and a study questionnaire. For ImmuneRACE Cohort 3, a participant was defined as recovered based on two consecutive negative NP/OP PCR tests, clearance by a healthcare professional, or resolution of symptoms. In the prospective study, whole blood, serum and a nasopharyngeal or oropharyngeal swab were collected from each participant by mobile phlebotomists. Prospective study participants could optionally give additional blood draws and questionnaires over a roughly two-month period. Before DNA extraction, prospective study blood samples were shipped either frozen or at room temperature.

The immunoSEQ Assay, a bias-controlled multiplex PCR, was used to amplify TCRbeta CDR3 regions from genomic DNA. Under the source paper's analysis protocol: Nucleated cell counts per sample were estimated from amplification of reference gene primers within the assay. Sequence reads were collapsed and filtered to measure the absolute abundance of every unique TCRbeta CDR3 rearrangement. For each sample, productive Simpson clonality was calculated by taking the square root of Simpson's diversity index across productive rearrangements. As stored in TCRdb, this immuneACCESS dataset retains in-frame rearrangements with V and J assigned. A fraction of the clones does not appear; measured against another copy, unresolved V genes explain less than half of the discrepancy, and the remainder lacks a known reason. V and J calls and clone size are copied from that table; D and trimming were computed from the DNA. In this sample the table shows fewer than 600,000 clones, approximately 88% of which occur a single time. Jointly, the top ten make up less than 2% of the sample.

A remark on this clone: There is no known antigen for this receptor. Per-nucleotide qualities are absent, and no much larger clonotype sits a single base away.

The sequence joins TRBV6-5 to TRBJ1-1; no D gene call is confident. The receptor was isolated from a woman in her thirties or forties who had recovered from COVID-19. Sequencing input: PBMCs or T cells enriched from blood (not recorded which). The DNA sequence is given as TGTGCCAGCAAGACCGAAGGGTCCGGGAGGACTGAAGCTTTCTTT. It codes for CASKTEGSGRTEAFF.